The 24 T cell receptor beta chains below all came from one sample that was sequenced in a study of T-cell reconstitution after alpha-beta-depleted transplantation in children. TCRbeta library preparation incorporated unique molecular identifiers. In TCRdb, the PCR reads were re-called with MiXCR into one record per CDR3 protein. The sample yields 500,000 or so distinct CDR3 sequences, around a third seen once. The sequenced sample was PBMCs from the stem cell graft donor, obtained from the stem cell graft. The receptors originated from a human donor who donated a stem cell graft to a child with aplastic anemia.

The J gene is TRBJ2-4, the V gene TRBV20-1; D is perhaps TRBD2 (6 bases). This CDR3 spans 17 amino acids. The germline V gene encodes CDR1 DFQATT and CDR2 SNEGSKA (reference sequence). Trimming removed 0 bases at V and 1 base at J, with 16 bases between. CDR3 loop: CSARDLSSREAKNIQYF. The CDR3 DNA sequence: TGCAGTGCTAGAGATCTTAGCTCCCGGGAGGCCAAAAACATTCAGTACTTC.

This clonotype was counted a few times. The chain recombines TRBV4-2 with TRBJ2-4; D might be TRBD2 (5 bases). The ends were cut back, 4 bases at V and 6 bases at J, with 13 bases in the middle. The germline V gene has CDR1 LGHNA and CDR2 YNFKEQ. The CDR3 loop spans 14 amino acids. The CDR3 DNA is TGTGCCAGCAGCCCGGGATTCGATTTAAACATTCAGTACTTC. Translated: CASSPGFDLNIQYF.

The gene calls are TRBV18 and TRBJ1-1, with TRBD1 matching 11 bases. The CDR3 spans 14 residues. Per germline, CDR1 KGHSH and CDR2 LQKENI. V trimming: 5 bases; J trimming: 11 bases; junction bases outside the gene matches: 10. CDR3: CASSANRDRGVAFF. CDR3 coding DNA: TGTGCCAGCTCAGCTAACCGGGACAGGGGGGTTGCTTTCTTT.

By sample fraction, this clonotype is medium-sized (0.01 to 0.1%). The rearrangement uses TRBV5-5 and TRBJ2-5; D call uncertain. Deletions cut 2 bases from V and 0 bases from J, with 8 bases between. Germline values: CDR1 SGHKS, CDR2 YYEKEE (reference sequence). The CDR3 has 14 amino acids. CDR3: CASSFRRDQETQYF. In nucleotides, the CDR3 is TGTGCCAGCAGCTTCCGACGGGACCAAGAGACCCAGTACTTC. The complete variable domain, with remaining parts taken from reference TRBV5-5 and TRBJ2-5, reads DAGVTQSPTHLIKTRGQQVTLRCSPISGHKSVSWYQQVLGQGPQFIFQYYEKEERGRGNFPDRFSARQFPNYSSELNVNALLLGDSALYLCASSFRRDQETQYFGPGTRLLVL.

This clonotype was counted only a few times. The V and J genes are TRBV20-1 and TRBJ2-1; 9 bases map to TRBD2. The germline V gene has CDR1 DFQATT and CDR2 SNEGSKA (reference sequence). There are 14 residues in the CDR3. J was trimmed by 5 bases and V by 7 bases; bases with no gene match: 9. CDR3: CSVAPSGEDNEQFF. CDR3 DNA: TGCAGTGTCGCACCTAGCGGGGAGGACAATGAGCAGTTCTTC.

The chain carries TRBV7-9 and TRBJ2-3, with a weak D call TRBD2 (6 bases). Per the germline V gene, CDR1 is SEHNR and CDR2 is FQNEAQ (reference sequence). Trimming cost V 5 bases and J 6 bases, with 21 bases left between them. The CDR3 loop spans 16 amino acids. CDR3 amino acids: CASSPKSGSTADTQYF. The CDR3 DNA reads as TGTGCCAGCAGCCCAAAGAGCGGGTCTACCGCGGATACGCAGTATTTT.

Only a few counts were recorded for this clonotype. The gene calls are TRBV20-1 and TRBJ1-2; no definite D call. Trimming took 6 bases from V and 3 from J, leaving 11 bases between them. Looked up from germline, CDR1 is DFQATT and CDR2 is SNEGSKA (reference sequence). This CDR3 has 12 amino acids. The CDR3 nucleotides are TGCAGTGCCTTCGCGGGCGACTATGGCTACACCTTC. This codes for CSAFAGDYGYTF.

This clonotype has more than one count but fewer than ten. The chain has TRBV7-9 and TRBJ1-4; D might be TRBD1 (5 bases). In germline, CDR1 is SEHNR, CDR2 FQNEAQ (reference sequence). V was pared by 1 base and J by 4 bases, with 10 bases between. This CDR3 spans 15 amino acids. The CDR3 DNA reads TGTGCCAGCAGCTTAGGTCTCGGGGGTAATGAAAAACTGTTTTTT. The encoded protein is CASSLGLGGNEKLFF.

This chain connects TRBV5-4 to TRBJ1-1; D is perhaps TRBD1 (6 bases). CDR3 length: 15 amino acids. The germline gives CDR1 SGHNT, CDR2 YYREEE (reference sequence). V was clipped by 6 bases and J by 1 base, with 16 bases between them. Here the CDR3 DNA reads TGTGCCAGCACCCGACGAACAGGGACGAACACTGAAGCTTTCTTT. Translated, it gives CASTRRTGTNTEAFF. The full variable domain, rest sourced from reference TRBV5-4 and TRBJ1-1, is ETGVTQSPTHLIKTRGQQVTLRCSSQSGHNTVSWYQQALGQGPQFIFQYYREEENGRGNFPPRFSGLQFPNYSSELNVNALELDDSALYLCASTRRTGTNTEAFFGQGTRLTVV.

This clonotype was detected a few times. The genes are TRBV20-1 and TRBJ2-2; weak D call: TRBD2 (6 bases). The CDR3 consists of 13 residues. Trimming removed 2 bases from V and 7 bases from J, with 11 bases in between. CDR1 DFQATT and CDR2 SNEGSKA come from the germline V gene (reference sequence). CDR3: CSARPGLLGELFF. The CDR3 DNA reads TGCAGTGCTAGACCGGGACTTCTCGGGGAGCTGTTTTTT.

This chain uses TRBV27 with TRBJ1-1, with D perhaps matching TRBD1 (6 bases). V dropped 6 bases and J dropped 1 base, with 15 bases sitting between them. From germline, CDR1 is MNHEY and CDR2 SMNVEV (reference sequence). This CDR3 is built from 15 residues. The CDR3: CASRPQTGSNTEAFF. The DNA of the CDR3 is TGTGCCAGCAGACCTCAGACAGGTTCGAACACTGAAGCTTTCTTT.

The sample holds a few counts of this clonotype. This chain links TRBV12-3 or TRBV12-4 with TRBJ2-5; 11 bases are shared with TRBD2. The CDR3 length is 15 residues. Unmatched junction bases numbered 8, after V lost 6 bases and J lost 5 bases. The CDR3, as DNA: TGTGCCAGCAGCCAGGGACTAGCGGATTCGGAGACCCAGTACTTC. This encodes CASSQGLADSETQYF.

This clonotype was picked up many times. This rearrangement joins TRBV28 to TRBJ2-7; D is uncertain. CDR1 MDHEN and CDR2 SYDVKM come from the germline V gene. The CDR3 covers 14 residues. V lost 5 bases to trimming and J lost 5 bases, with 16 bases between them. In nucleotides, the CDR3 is TGTGCCAGCAGTGCGACCTATACGTTCGACGAGCAGTACGTC. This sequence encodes CASSATYTFDEQYV.

The CDR3 loop reads CASSTNRVYEQYF. The CDR3 bases are TGTGCCAGCAGTACAAACAGGGTCTACGAGCAGTACTTC. The chain is built from TRBV27 and TRBJ2-7; TRBD1 might be the D (6 bases). V shed 5 bases and J shed 3 bases, with 11 bases lying between them. Germline loops: CDR1 MNHEY, CDR2 SMNVEV (reference sequence). This CDR3 comprises 13 residues.

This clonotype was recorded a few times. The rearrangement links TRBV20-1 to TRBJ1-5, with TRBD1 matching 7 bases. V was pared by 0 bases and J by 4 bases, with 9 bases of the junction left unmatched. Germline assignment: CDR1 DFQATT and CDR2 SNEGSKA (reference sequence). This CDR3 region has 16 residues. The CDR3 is CSARDYRQGANQPQHF. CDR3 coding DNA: TGCAGTGCTAGAGATTACAGACAGGGCGCTAATCAGCCCCAGCATTTT.

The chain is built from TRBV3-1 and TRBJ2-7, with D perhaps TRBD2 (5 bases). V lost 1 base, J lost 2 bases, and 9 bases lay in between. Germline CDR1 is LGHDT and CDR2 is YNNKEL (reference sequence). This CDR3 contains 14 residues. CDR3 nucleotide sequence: TGTGCCAGCAGCCAAGGCGGAGGAACCTACGAGCAGTACTTC. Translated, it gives CASSQGGGTYEQYF.

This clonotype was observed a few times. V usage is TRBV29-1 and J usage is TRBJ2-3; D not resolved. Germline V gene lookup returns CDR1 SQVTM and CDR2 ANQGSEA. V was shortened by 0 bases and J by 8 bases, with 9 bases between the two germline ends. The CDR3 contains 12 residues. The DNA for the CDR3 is TGCAGCGTTGAAGATCTTAAGGGTACGCAGTATTTT. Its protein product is CSVEDLKGTQYF.

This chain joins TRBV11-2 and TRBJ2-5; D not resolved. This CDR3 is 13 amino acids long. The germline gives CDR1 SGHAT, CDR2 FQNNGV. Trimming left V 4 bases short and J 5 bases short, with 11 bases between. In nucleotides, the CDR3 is TGTGCCAGCAGCTCCCATCTGCAGGAGACCCAGTACTTC. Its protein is CASSSHLQETQYF.

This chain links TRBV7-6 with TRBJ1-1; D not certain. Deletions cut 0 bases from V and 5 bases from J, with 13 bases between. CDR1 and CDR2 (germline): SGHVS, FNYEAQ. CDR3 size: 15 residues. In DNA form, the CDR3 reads TGTGCCAGCAGCTTAGCCCCATTGGATTCAACTGAAGCTTTCTTT. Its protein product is CASSLAPLDSTEAFF. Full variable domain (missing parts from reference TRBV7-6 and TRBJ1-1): GAGVSQSPRYKVTKRGQDVALRCDPISGHVSLYWYRQALGQGPEFLTYFNYEAQQDKSGLPNDRFSAERPEGSISTLTIQRTEQRDSAMYRCASSLAPLDSTEAFFGQGTRLTVV.

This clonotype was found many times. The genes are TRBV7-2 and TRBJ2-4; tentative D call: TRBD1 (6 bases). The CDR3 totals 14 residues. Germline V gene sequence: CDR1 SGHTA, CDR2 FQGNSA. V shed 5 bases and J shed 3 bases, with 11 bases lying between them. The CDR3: CASSQDSGKNIQYF. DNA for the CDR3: TGTGCCAGCAGCCAGGACAGCGGCAAAAACATTCAGTACTTC.

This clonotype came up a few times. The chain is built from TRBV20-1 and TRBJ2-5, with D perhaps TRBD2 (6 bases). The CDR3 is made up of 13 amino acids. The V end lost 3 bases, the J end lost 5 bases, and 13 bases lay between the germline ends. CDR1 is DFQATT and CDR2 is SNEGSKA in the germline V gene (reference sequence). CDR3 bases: TGCAGTGCTAGTTCCGGGGGTATGGAGACCCAGTACTTC. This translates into CSASSGGMETQYF.

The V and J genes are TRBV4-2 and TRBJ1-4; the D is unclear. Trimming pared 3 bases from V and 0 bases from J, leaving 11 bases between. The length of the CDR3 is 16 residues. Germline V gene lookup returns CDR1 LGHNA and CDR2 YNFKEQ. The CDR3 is CASSQPLQATNEKLFF. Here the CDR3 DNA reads TGTGCCAGCAGCCAGCCACTACAAGCAACTAATGAAAAACTGTTTTTT.

The CDR3 DNA reads as TGTGCCAGTGGGGCAGCGACGAAATTAAACTCCTACAATGAGCAGTTCTTC. It encodes CASGAATKLNSYNEQFF. The chain couples TRBV6-2 or TRBV6-3 to TRBJ2-1; possibly TRBD1 for D (5 bases). V shed 9 bases and J shed 0 bases, with 21 bases lying between them. Germline lookup yields CDR1 MNHEY and CDR2 SVGEGT. The CDR3 runs 17 residues.

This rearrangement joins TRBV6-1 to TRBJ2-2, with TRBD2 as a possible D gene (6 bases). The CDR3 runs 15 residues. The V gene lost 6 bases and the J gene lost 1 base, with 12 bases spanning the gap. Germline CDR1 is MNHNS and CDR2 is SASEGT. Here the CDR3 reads CASRMGGGNTGELFF. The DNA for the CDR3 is TGTGCCAGCAGGATGGGGGGTGGGAACACCGGGGAGCTGTTTTTT.